This T cell receptor (beta chain) was recorded in a study of Graves' ophthalmopathy and Graves' hyperthyroidism. Study-level points and caveats: A majority of expanded thyroid clonotypes exceeding 0.001 frequency were likewise present in blood.

Ophthalmopathy-affected donors exhibited moderate-to-severe activity, CAS ≥3, NOSPECS ≥4, and duration under 3 months. Other autoimmune diseases, uncontrolled infections, pregnancy and lactation each led to patient exclusion. Clinical symptoms and serum thyroxine were used for diagnosis; TRAb, thyroid ultrasound and orbital computed tomography were also relied on. Amplification of the TCR beta CDR3 regions used RNA transcripts (as template). The workflow started with a first-round RT-PCR run with HTBI primers and then moved on to a second-round multiplex PCR. TCRdb itself ran the multiplex PCR reads through MiXCR, one entry per CDR3 protein. Of 300,000 or so distinct CDR3 sequences in the sample, 15% to 20% were seen once. Ten or more counts support this clonotype. What it recognizes is unknown. A read error may account for a junction end that differs from germline. The CDR3 has 11 amino acids. Germline loops: CDR1 MNHEY, CDR2 SVGEGT.

The sequence derives from an adult man with Graves' ophthalmopathy. V is TRBV6-2 or TRBV6-3 and J is TRBJ2-7; 10 nucleotides line up with TRBD2. The sample consisted of peripheral blood. CDR3 region: CASSRSGTSVF. The DNA of the CDR3 is TGTGCCAGCAGTCGTTCCGGGACTAGCGTTTTC.